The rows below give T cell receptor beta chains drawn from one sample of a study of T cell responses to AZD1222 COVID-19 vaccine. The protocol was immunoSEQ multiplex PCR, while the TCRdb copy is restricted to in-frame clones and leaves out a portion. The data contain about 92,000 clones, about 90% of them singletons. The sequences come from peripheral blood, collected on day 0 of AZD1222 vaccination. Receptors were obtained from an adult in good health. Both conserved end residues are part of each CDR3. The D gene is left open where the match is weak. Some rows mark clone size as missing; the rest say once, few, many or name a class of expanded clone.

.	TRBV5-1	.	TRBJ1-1	TGCGCCAGCAGCTTGGATAACGGACGGCAGGCGACTTTCTTT	CASSLDNGRQATFF
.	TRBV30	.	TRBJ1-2	TGTGCCTGGATTAAACAGGTGGCTGGCTACACCTTC	CAWIKQVAGYTF
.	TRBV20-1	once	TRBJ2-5	TGCAGTGCCGTATTACGGGAGACCCAGTACTTC	CSAVLRETQYF
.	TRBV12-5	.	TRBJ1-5	TGTGCTACCGCGGGGGGGGGACATCAGCCCCAGCATTTT	CATAGGGHQPQHF
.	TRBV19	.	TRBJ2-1	TGTGCCAGTAGTATATTCCGGGCCCGCTCCTACAATGAGCAGTTCTTC	CASSIFRARSYNEQFF
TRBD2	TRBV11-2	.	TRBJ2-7	TGTGCCAGCAGCCCATTAGCCGGGACTAGTACCTACGAGCAGTACTTC	CASSPLAGTSTYEQYF
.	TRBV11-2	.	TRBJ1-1	TGTGCCAGCAGCTTAGATCGAGGTGGAACTGAAGCTTTCTTT	CASSLDRGGTEAFF
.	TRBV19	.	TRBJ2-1	TGTGCCAGTAGTTATAGCTCCAATGAGCAGTTCTTC	CASSYSSNEQFF
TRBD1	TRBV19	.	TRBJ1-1	TGTGCCAGTAAACTAGGGGGCCCGGTGACTGAAGCTTTCTTT	CASKLGGPVTEAFF
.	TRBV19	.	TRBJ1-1	TGTGCCAGTAGTATGATAAGGGGAGAAGCTTTCTTT	CASSMIRGEAFF
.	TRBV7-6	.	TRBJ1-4	TGTGCCAGCAGCTTATCTGCAACTAATGAAAAACTGTTTTTT	CASSLSATNEKLFF
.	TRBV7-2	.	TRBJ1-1	TGCCCTAGGGGTCCGGGGACTTGGACTGAAGCTTTCTTT	CPRGPGTWTEAFF
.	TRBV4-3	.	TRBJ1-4	TGCGCCAGCAGCCAGGGGGGACTAAGGGTAACTAATGAAAAACTGTTTTTT	CASSQGGLRVTNEKLFF
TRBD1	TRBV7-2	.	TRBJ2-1	TGTGCCAGCAGCTTAGGGGACAGCTCCTACAATGAGCAGTTCTTC	CASSLGDSSYNEQFF
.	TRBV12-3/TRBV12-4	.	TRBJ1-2	TGTGCCAGCAGTACGCTCAGGGTTGGCTACACCTTC	CASSTLRVGYTF
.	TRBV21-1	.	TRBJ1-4	TGTGCCAGCAGCAAAGTCAGGGCCCCGCATTTT	CASSKVRAPHF
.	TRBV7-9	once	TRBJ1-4	TGTGCCAGCAGCTTAACGATACTTGGAGGGCTTAGGGAAAAACTGTTTTTT	CASSLTILGGLREKLFF
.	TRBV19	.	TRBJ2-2	TGTGCCAGTAAAGGGGGGCTAGCGTTATCAAACACCGGGGAGCTGTTTTTT	CASKGGLALSNTGELFF
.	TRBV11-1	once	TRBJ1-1	TGTGCCAGCAGCTTGAACGGACCCAGGGGCACTGAAGCTTTCTTT	CASSLNGPRGTEAFF
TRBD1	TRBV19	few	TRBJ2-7	TGTGCCAGTAGTATTAGAGGGACAGAGTCCTACGAGCAGTACTTC	CASSIRGTESYEQYF
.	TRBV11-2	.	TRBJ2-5	TGTGCCAGCAGCTTAGCCCTGGGGCAAGAGACCCAGTACTTC	CASSLALGQETQYF
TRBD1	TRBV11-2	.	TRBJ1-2	TGTGCCAGCAGGGACAGGGGGCGCAGCGGTGGCTACACCTTC	CASRDRGRSGGYTF
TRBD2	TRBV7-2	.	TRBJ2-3	TGTGCCAGCAGGCCTAGCGGGGGGACAGATACGCAGTATTTT	CASRPSGGTDTQYF